This T cell receptor (beta chain) was obtained from a study of neoadjuvant anti-PD-1 for oral cavity cancer. In the study overall: Around day 43, patients without progression received a fourth nivolumab dose before surgery.

Stage II-IVA oral cavity squamous cell carcinoma was new and untreated by systemic or radiation therapy. Data came from immunoSEQ multiplex PCR; TCRdb stores just in-frame clones and leaves some out. The top ten clones hold over 2% of a sample with under 20,000 clones, roughly 78% of them seen once. This clone was found once. Antigen: not known. Regarding the study as a whole: Higher pretreatment blood Treg/Th17 ratios correlated with higher pretreatment blood and lower post-treatment tumor TCRbeta clonality.

Sequenced material: PBMCs, taken before nivolumab (anti-PD-1) treatment. The clonotype originates from a person between 35 and 79 years old with oral cavity squamous cell carcinoma.

This chain's CDR3 is CASSEGTGPSTDTQYF. The CDR3 coding sequence is TGCGCCAGCAGTGAGGGAACAGGGCCCAGCACAGATACGCAGTATTTT. The chain links TRBV10-1 to TRBJ2-3, with D possibly TRBD1 on 6 matching bases. CDR3 length: 16 amino acids. The germline V and J ends were trimmed by 2 bases and 0 bases, with 12 bases remaining between them. The germline V gene encodes CDR1 WNHNN and CDR2 SYGVQD (reference sequence).